The 5 T cell receptor beta chains presented below share a single source sample, sequenced in a study of shared clonotypes between healthy human individuals. Using immunoSEQ multiplex PCR, the repertoire was profiled, and TCRdb retains in-frame clones only, with some absent. The table lists roughly 510,000 clones, 75% to 80% of them singletons. The sequenced sample consisted of PBMCs. The receptors were gathered from a woman aged 40 to 55 in good health. Some clones in this sample may be carry-over from other donors' samples.

This chain links TRBV28 with TRBJ2-3; the D call may be TRBD1 or TRBD2 (5 bases each). The CDR3 contains 15 residues. The germline CDR1 and CDR2 sequences are MDHEN and SYDVKM. Deletions cut 4 bases from V and 2 bases from J, with 13 bases between. The DNA of the CDR3 is TGTGCCAGCAGTTCCCCGGGACCTTACACAGATACGCAGTATTTT. Its translation is CASSSPGPYTDTQYF.

The chain carries TRBV30 and TRBJ2-1; D possibly corresponds to TRBD1 (6 bases). The ends were cut back, 3 bases at V and 5 bases at J, with 20 bases in the middle. CDR3 size: 16 residues. Per germline, CDR1 GTSNPN and CDR2 SVGIG (reference sequence). This CDR3 is CAWSQLGGEGDNEQFF. The CDR3 DNA sequence: TGTGCCTGGAGCCAGTTAGGGGGAGAGGGTGACAATGAGCAGTTCTTC.

V usage is TRBV19 and J usage is TRBJ1-4; D gene ambiguous. Looked up from germline, CDR1 is LNHDA and CDR2 is SQIVND (reference sequence). There are 16 residues in the CDR3. V dropped 3 bases and J dropped 8 bases, with 19 bases sitting between them. The CDR3 loop reads CASSIWRGEKVEKLFF. The CDR3 nucleotides read TGTGCCAGTAGTATCTGGCGAGGAGAGAAAGTGGAAAAACTGTTTTTT.

Regarding this clone: One junction end disagrees with the germline gene, perhaps due to a read error. V gene TRBV6-5 combines with J gene TRBJ1-2; 8 bases fit TRBD1. This CDR3 has 11 residues. Germline CDR1 and CDR2: MNHEY and SVGAGI. CDR3 coding DNA: TGTGCCAGCAGGACCCAGGGACAGGCCGCCTTC. Translated, it gives CASRTQGQAAF.

This clone has only one observation. The chain carries TRBV28 and TRBJ2-1; 7 bases are a match to TRBD2. V gave up 6 bases and J gave up 7 bases; unmatched junction bases: 15. This CDR3 is built from 16 residues. CDR1 MDHEN and CDR2 SYDVKM come from the germline V gene. In DNA form, the CDR3 reads TGTGCCAGCAGCCCTGCCCTGGGCGGGAGCTTAAATGAGCAGTTCTTC. It yields the protein CASSPALGGSLNEQFF.